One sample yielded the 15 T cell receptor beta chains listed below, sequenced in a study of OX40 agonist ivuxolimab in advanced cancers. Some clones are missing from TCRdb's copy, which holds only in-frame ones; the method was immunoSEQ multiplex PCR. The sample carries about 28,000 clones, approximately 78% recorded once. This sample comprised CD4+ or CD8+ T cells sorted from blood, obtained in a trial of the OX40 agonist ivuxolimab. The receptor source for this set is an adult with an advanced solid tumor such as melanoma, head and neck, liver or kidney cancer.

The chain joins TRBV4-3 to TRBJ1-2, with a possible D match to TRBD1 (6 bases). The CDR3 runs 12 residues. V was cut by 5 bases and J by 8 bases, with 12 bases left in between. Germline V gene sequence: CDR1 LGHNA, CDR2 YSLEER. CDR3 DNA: TGCGCCAGCAGCAGGGGGGATCGGGGCTACACCTTC. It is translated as CASSRGDRGYTF.

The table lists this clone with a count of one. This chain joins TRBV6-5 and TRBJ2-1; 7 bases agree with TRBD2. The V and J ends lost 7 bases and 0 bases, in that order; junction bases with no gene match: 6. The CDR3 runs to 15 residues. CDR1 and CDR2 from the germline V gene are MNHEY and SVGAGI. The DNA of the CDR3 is TGTGCCAGCATGGGGGAGGGGAGCTCCTACAATGAGCAGTTCTTC. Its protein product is CASMGEGSSYNEQFF.

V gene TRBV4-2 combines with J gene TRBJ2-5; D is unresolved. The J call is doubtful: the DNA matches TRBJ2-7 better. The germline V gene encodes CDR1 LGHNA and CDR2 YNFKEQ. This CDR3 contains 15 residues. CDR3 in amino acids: CASSQDIGSSYEQYF. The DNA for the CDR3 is TGTGCCAGCAGCCAAGATATTGGTAGCTCCTACGAGCAGTACTTC.

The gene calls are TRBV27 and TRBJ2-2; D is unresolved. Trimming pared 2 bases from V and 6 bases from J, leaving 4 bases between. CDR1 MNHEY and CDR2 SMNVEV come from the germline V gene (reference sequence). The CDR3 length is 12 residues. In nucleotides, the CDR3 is TGTGCCAGCAGTTTAGAGGCCGGGGAGCTGTTTTTT. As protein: CASSLEAGELFF.

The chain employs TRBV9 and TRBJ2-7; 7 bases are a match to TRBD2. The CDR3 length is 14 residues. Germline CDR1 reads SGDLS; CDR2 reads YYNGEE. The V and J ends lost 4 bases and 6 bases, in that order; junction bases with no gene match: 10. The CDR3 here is CASSPEGRAIEQYF. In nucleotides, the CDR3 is TGTGCCAGCAGCCCCGAAGGGAGGGCCATCGAGCAGTACTTC.

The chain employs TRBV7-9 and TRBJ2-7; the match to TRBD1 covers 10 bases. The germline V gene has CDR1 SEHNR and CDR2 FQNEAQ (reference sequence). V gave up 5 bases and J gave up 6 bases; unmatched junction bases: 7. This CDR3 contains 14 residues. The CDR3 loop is CASSDRGPRGEQYF. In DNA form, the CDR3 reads TGTGCCAGCAGCGACAGGGGGCCCAGAGGCGAGCAGTACTTC.

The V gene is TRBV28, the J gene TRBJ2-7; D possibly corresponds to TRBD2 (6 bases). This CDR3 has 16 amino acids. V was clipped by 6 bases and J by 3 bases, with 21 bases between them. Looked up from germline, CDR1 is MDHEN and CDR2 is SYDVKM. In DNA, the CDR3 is TGTGCCAGCAGCTCCCGTATTTTGGGGGGACTCTACGAGCAGTACTTC. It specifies CASSSRILGGLYEQYF. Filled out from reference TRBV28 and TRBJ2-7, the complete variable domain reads DVKVTQSSRYLVKRTGEKVFLECVQDMDHENMFWYRQDPGLGLRLIYFSYDVKMKEKGDIPEGYSVSREKKERFSLILESASTNQTSMYLCASSSRILGGLYEQYFGPGTRLTVT.

This CDR3 reads CASSLAKGRDEQFF. CDR3 DNA: TGTGCCAGCAGCTTAGCAAAGGGGCGAGATGAGCAGTTCTTC. This chain links TRBV7-9 with TRBJ2-1; possibly TRBD1 for D (5 bases). The CDR3 is 14 residues long. Germline lookup yields CDR1 SEHNR and CDR2 FQNEAQ (reference sequence). Between the trimmed V and J ends, which lost 0 bases and 8 bases, there was a span of 11 bases.

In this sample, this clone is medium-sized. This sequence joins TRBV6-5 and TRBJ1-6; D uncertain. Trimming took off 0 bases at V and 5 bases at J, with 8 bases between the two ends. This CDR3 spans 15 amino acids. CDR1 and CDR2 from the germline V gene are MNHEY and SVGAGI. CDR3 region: CASSYSNSHNSPLHF. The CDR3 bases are TGTGCCAGCAGTTACTCGAACAGCCATAATTCACCCCTCCACTTT.

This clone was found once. The CDR3 loop is CASSFPLAGGTYEQYF. DNA of the CDR3: TGCGCCAGCAGCTTTCCTCTAGCGGGGGGTACCTACGAGCAGTACTTC. This chain uses TRBV5-1 with TRBJ2-7, with 11 bases that match TRBD2. The CDR3 totals 16 residues. Germline V gives CDR1 SGHRS, CDR2 YFSETQ. V trimming: 2 bases; J trimming: 2 bases; junction bases outside the gene matches: 6.

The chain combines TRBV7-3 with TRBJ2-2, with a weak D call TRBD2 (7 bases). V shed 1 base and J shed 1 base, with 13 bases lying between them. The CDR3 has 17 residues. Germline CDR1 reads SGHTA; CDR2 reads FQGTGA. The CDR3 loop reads CASSLIQGGWNTGELFF. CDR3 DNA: TGTGCCAGCAGCTTAATACAGGGAGGGTGGAACACCGGGGAGCTGTTTTTT.

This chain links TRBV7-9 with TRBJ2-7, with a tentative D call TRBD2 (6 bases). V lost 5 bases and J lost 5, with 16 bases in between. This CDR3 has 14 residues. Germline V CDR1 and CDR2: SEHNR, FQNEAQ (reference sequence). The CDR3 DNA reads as TGTGCCAGCAGCCCCCAGAGCGGGCACCACGAGCAGTACTTC. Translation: CASSPQSGHHEQYF.

The chain's CDR3 is CASSPLRAGELFF. CDR3 nucleotides: TGTGCCAGCAGCCCCCTCAGGGCCGGGGAGCTGTTTTTT. V is TRBV13 and J is TRBJ2-2; a weak D match, TRBD1 (5 bases). CDR1 and CDR2 from the germline V gene are PRHDT and FYEKMQ (reference sequence). CDR3 length equals 13 residues. Trimming left V 5 bases short and J 6 bases short, with 10 bases between.

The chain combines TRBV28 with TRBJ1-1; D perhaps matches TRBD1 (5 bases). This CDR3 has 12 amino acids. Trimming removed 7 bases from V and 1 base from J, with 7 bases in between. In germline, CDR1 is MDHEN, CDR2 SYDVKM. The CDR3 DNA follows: TGTGCCAGCATTGGGGGGAACACTGAAGCTTTCTTT. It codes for CASIGGNTEAFF.

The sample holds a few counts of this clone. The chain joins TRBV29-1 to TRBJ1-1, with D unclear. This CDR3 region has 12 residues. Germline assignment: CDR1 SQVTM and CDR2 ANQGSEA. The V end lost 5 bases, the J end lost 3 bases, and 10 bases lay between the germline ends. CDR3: CSVKLGDTEAFF. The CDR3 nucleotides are TGCAGCGTTAAGTTAGGAGACACTGAAGCTTTCTTT.